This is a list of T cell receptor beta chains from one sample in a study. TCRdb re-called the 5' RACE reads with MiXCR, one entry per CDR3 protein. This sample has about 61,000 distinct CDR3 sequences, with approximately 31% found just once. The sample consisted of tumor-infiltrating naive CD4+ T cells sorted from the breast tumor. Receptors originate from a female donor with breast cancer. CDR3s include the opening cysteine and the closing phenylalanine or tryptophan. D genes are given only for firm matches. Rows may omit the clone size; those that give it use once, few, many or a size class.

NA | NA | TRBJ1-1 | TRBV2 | CASSEETGGTEAFF | TGTGCCAGCAGTGAAGAGACAGGAGGAACTGAAGCTTTCTTT
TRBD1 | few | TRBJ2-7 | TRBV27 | CASSVGTGGAYEQYF | TGTGCCAGCAGTGTCGGGACAGGGGGAGCCTACGAGCAGTACTTC
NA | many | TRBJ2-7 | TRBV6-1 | CASSESGYEQYF | TGTGCCAGCAGTGAAAGCGGGTACGAGCAGTACTTC
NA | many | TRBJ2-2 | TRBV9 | CASSALSSTGELFF | TGTGCCAGCAGCGCCCTTAGCTCTACCGGGGAGCTGTTTTTT
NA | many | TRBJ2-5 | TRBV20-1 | CSARIPGTQETQYF | TGCAGTGCTAGGATCCCAGGAACCCAAGAGACCCAGTACTTC
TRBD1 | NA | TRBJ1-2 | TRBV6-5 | CASSYSRTGGYTF | TGTGCCAGCAGTTACTCCCGGACAGGTGGCTACACCTTC
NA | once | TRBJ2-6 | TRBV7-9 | CASSSKTGANVLTF | TGTGCCAGCAGCTCGAAAACTGGGGCCAACGTCCTGACTTTC
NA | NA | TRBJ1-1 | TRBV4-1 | CASSVMNTEAFF | TGCGCCAGCAGCGTGATGAACACTGAAGCTTTCTTT
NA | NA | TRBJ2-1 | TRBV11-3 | CASGLSAVYSYNEQFF | TGTGCCAGCGGCTTAAGCGCGGTCTACTCCTACAATGAGCAGTTCTTC
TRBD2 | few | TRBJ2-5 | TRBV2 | CATGPSGGSRTQYF | TGTGCCACCGGCCCTAGCGGGGGGTCCAGGACCCAGTACTTC
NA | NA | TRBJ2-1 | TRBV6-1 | CASSEEVSTSSYNEQFF | TGTGCCAGCAGTGAAGAAGTTAGCACAAGCTCCTACAATGAGCAGTTCTTC
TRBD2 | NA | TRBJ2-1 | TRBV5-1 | CASSLETSGGGCNEQFF | TGCGCCAGCAGCTTAGAGACTAGCGGGGGGGGCTGCAATGAGCAGTTCTTC
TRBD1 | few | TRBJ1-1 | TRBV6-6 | CASGDNQGGSTEAFF | TGTGCCAGCGGCGACAATCAGGGGGGGAGCACTGAAGCTTTCTTT
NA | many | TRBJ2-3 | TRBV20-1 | CSATRLFGGASTDTQYF | TGCAGCGCGACACGCTTGTTCGGCGGAGCGAGCACAGATACGCAGTATTTT
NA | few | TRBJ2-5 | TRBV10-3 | CAISESGGTQYF | TGTGCCATCAGTGAGTCTGGGGGGACCCAGTACTTC
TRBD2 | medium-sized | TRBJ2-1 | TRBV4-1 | CASSHPGLAGGPTYNEQFF | TGCGCCAGCAGCCACCCCGGACTAGCGGGGGGGCCGACCTACAATGAGCAGTTCTTC
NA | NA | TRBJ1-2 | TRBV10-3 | CAISAGNYGYTF | TGTGCCATCAGTGCGGGGAACTATGGCTACACCTTC
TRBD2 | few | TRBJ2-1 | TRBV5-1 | CASSVSGGAHNEQFF | TGCGCCAGCAGCGTTAGCGGGGGGGCGCACAATGAGCAGTTCTTC
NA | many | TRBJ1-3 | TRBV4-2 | CASSQDRTNSGNTIYF | TGTGCCAGCAGCCAAGATAGGACGAACTCTGGAAACACCATATATTTT
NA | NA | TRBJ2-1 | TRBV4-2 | CASSQDRVAFNEQFF | TGTGCCAGCAGCCAAGACCGGGTAGCCTTCAATGAGCAGTTCTTC
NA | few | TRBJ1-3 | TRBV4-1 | CASSLNWDSGNTIYF | TGCGCCAGCAGCCTCAATTGGGACTCTGGAAACACCATATATTTT
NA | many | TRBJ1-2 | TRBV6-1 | CASRARGYGYTF | TGTGCCAGCAGAGCCAGGGGCTATGGCTACACCTTC
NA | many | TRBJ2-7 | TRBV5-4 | CASSFEAGSGRGYEQYF | TGTGCCAGCAGCTTCGAGGCAGGGTCCGGCCGGGGTTACGAGCAGTACTTC
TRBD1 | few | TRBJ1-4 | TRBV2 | CASRHTGGDEKLFF | TGTGCCAGCAGGCATACAGGGGGGGACGAAAAACTGTTTTTT
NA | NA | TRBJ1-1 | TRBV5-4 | CASRNKNTEAFF | TGTGCCAGCAGAAACAAGAACACTGAAGCTTTCTTT
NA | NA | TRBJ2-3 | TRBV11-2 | CASRRNGFTDTQYF | TGTGCCAGCAGGCGAAATGGCTTCACAGATACGCAGTATTTT
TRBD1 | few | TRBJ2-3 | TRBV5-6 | CASSLNRGLGDTQYF | TGTGCCAGCAGCTTAAACAGGGGGCTCGGAGATACGCAGTATTTT
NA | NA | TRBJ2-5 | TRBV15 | CATSRKDGQETQYF | TGTGCCACCAGCAGAAAAGACGGCCAAGAGACCCAGTACTTC
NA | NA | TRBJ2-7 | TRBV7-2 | CASSEQGYGQYF | TGTGCCAGCAGCGAACAGGGTTACGGGCAGTACTTC
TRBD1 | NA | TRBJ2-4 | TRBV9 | CASSVDDRGENIQYF | TGTGCCAGCAGCGTAGATGACAGGGGAGAAAACATTCAGTACTTC
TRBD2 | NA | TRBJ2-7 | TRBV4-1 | CASSPSLLARRIHEQYF | TGCGCCAGCAGCCCATCTTTACTAGCGAGGCGTATCCACGAGCAGTACTTC